In this sample, the clone carrying this T cell receptor beta chain turned up a few times. The sample is drawn from a study of identical twins. TCRdb passed the 5' RACE reads through MiXCR, listing each CDR3 protein once. In the table there are hundreds of thousands of distinct CDR3 sequences, 18% of which are singletons. This same sample was also part of a study on T cells expressing NK-cell markers. That work adds: The authors derived TCR beta repertoires from sorted CD3+CD56+NKG2C+, CD3+CD56+NKG2C- and CD3+CD56-NKG2C+ T cells.

The sample comprised PBMCs. This TCR was recovered from a woman under 30 in good health.

The CDR3 protein is CASSLNLAGAGDTQYF. CDR3 in DNA: TGTGCCAGCAGCTTAAACCTTGCAGGGGCGGGAGATACGCAGTATTTT. The chain has TRBV7-3 and TRBJ2-3; a weak D match, TRBD1 (6 bases). The CDR3 contains 16 residues. Germline CDR1 SGHTA, CDR2 FQGTGA. V was clipped by 1 base and J by 5 bases, with 16 bases between them.